The clone carrying this T cell receptor beta chain showed up just a few times. What it binds is not known. The sample belongs to a study of beta chain features in type 1 diabetes. Study findings and constraints: Type 1 diabetes patients had VDJ junctions that carried fewer insertions and more deletions. Significant though moderate, a shortening of TCRB CDR3s appeared in all four CD4+ subsets of Type 1 diabetes patients. Shorter templates might be favored by PCR, equally in patients and controls.

Expressed TCRB transcripts were sequenced after all isolated RNA was converted to cDNA. The table came from immunoSEQ multiplex PCR; TCRdb's copy has only in-frame clones and leaves some out. The table has under 300,000 clones, around 16% seen once. Sequences were obtained from naive CD4+ T cells from blood. This sequence was found in a man in his thirties or forties with type 1 diabetes.

The CDR3 DNA reads TGTGCCTGGAGTGTGGTGGGGTCCTACGAGCAGTACTTC. It is translated as CAWSVVGSYEQYF. The chain has TRBV30 and TRBJ2-7; D call uncertain. CDR3 length: 13 residues. In germline, CDR1 is GTSNPN, CDR2 SVGIG (reference sequence). V lost 0 bases, J lost 1 base, and 7 bases lay in between.